The clone carrying this T cell receptor beta chain was observed a handful of times. The CDR3 runs to 14 residues. The ends lost 5 bases at V and 8 bases at J; junction bases unmatched: 6. Germline V gene lookup returns CDR1 MNHEY and CDR2 SVGAGI. Donation came from healthy Caucasian individuals in Russia who were aged 6 to 90. A J-beta primer mix and a sample-barcoded 5' primer were used in a second PCR of roughly 6 to 11 cycles. TCRdb re-derived calls from the 5' RACE reads in MiXCR, one entry per CDR3 protein. The table records about 1.5 million distinct CDR3 sequences, around two fifths of them present only once. This sample stems from a study of blood T cells in healthy people across ages.

The chain is built from TRBV6-5 and TRBJ1-4; 9 bases agree with TRBD1. This TCR was recovered from a woman younger than 30 in good health. Sequencing used blood. This chain's CDR3 is CASSRGQGNEKLFF. The CDR3 region has the DNA TGTGCCAGCAGTCGAGGACAGGGGAACGAAAAACTGTTTTTT.